The 25 T cell receptor beta chains below were found in one sample sequenced in a study of blood T cell repertoires in COVID-19. Only in-frame clones appear in the TCRdb table, and some are missing; sequencing was by immunoSEQ multiplex PCR. Of 200,000 to 300,000 clones detected, more than 75% appear once; the ten largest clones hold roughly 5%. Specimen: peripheral blood. The source of these receptors is a woman in her fifties or sixties with COVID-19, enrolled during active disease.

This chain connects TRBV11-1 to TRBJ2-7; the match to TRBD2 covers 7 bases. The CDR3 is 15 residues long. The V segment lost 5 bases and the J segment 4 bases; nucleotides outside the gene matches: 11. From germline, CDR1 is SGHAT and CDR2 FQDESV (reference sequence). The DNA of the CDR3 is TGTGCCAGCAGCCCGGATGGGCAGGGAGGGTACGAGCAGTACTTC. It encodes CASSPDGQGGYEQYF.

The J gene is TRBJ2-1, the V gene TRBV5-1; TRBD2 aligns across 7 bases. This CDR3 is 16 amino acids long. CDR1 is SGHRS and CDR2 is YFSETQ in the germline V gene. With V trimmed by 3 bases and J by 1 base, 7 bases remained unmatched. The CDR3 DNA is TGCGCCAGCAGCTCTCAGCGGGGATTTTCCTACAATGAGCAGTTCTTC. Protein: CASSSQRGFSYNEQFF.

The rearrangement joins TRBV6-2 or TRBV6-3 to TRBJ1-2; D ambiguous. V was pared by 6 bases and J by 5 bases, with 13 bases between. Germline V gene data show CDR1 as MNHEY and CDR2 as SVGEGT. The CDR3 is 13 residues long. The CDR3 region is CASSSGGQYGYTF. The CDR3 DNA sequence: TGTGCCAGCAGCTCAGGTGGCCAGTATGGCTACACCTTC.

The rearrangement uses TRBV11-2 and TRBJ2-1, with 10 nucleotides matching TRBD2. V shed 5 bases and J 9 bases; nucleotides not matched to a gene: 7. Germline V CDR1 and CDR2: SGHAT, FQNNGV. The CDR3 runs 14 residues. CDR3 amino acids: CASSNSGRAGEQFF. The CDR3 nucleotides read TGTGCCAGCAGCAACAGCGGGAGGGCCGGTGAGCAGTTCTTC. The full variable domain, its missing parts supplied by reference TRBV11-2 and TRBJ2-1, is EAGVAQSPRYKIIEKRQSVAFWCNPISGHATLYWYQQILGQGPKLLIQFQNNGVVDDSQLPKDRFSAERLKGVDSTLKIQPAKLEDSAVYLCASSNSGRAGEQFFGPGTRLTVL.

The V and J genes are TRBV12-2 and TRBJ2-6; the DNA was not used to check the table's D call, TRBD1. TRBV12-2 is assigned pseudogene status. The CDR3 length is 14 residues. CDR3 in amino acids: CASRPLSGANVLTF. The CDR3 nucleotides are TGTGCAAGTCGCCCATTGTCTGGGGCCAACGTCCTGACTTTC.

V usage is TRBV6-5 and J usage is TRBJ1-2, with 7 positions matching TRBD1. Per the germline V gene, CDR1 is MNHEY and CDR2 is SVGAGI. The trim removed 7 bases at V and 2 bases at J, leaving 10 bases unmatched. This CDR3 has 15 residues. The CDR3 bases are TGTGCCAGCACCCCGGGGGGGACAGTCAACTATGGCTACACCTTC. Encoded protein: CASTPGGTVNYGYTF.

V usage is TRBV6-4 and J usage is TRBJ2-6, with 8 bases aligning to TRBD1. CDR3 length: 18 amino acids. With V trimmed by 0 bases and J by 0 bases, 4 bases remained unmatched. Germline assignment: CDR1 MRHNA and CDR2 SNTAGT. The CDR3 reads CASSDSGTGLSGANVLTF. As DNA, the CDR3 is TGTGCCAGCAGTGACTCCGGGACAGGCCTCTCTGGGGCCAACGTCCTGACTTTC.

V is TRBV6-5 and J is TRBJ2-3; D may be TRBD2 (6 bases). The germline CDR1 and CDR2 sequences are MNHEY and SVGAGI. The CDR3 has 15 amino acids. The V and J ends lost 8 bases and 2 bases respectively, with 17 bases between them. CDR3 sequence (DNA): TGTGCCAGCCGGGTTTTAGCGGATTTCACAGATACGCAGTATTTT. Residues: CASRVLADFTDTQYF.

Only one count was recorded for this clone. The V gene is TRBV7-8, the J gene TRBJ2-1; 7 bases line up with TRBD2. Unmatched junction bases numbered 9, after V lost 1 base and J lost 9 bases. Germline CDR1 SGHVS, CDR2 FQNEAQ. The length of the CDR3 is 15 residues. The DNA for the CDR3 is TGTGCCAGCAGCTTAGTATCTTATGGGGGGGGTGAGCAGTTCTTC. As protein: CASSLVSYGGGEQFF.

The table lists this clone with a few counts. This chain connects TRBV5-1 to TRBJ2-2; D not resolved. Trimming cost V 0 bases and J 1 base, with 4 bases left between them. The germline gives CDR1 SGHRS, CDR2 YFSETQ. The CDR3 covers 14 residues. CDR3 sequence (DNA): TGCGCCAGCAGCTTGGTCCAGAACACCGGGGAGCTGTTTTTT. This gives the protein CASSLVQNTGELFF.

The chain uses TRBV28 and TRBJ1-2; D is ambiguous. The germline V gene has CDR1 MDHEN and CDR2 SYDVKM. V was clipped by 8 bases and J by 10 bases, with 20 bases between them. The CDR3 extends over 13 amino acids. The CDR3 region is CASASRALRDYTF. The CDR3 nucleotides are TGTGCCAGCGCCTCGAGGGCGTTACGTGACTACACCTTC.

The V and J genes are TRBV10-3 and TRBJ1-5, with 7 bases lining up with TRBD1. The CDR3 consists of 13 residues. V trimming: 4 bases; J trimming: 5 bases; junction bases outside the gene matches: 2. Germline V gene sequence: CDR1 ENHRY, CDR2 SYGVKD. The CDR3 region is CAISGQGDQPQHF. The CDR3 coding sequence is TGTGCCATCAGTGGACAGGGAGATCAGCCCCAGCATTTT.

The rearrangement links TRBV7-7 to TRBJ1-1; 7 positions match TRBD1. The ends lost 5 bases at V and 5 bases at J; junction bases unmatched: 5. Looked up from germline, CDR1 is SSHAT and CDR2 is FNYEAQ (reference sequence). This CDR3 has 13 amino acids. The DNA for the CDR3 is TGTGCCAGCAGCGTTGACAGGGAGACTGAAGCTTTCTTT. Protein product: CASSVDRETEAFF. The whole variable domain, remainder taken from reference TRBV7-7 and TRBJ1-1, is GAGVSQSPRYKVTKRGQDVTLRCDPISSHATLYWYQQALGQGPEFLTYFNYEAQPDKSGLPSDRFSAERPEGSISTLTIQRTEQRDSAMYRCASSVDRETEAFFGQGTRLTVV.

This clone was found a few times. The chain carries TRBV9 and TRBJ2-5, with a possible D match to TRBD2 (6 bases). From germline, CDR1 is SGDLS and CDR2 YYNGEE. The germline V and J ends were trimmed by 4 bases and 4 bases, with 14 bases remaining between them. CDR3 length: 14 amino acids. The DNA for the CDR3 is TGTGCCAGCAGCCCGACTAGTTTAGGAGAGACCCAGTACTTC. It specifies CASSPTSLGETQYF.

The rearrangement uses TRBV29-1 and TRBJ2-1; TRBD2 matches 11 bases. The V segment lost 4 bases and the J segment 4 bases; nucleotides outside the gene matches: 12. Germline-derived CDR1 and CDR2 are SQVTM and ANQGSEA. This CDR3 has 17 amino acids. The CDR3 DNA reads as TGCAGCGTTGTAGGAGGGGCTCTAGCGGGAGGTTACAATGAGCAGTTCTTC. Protein: CSVVGGALAGGYNEQFF.

This clone was counted between two and nine times. This chain joins TRBV18 and TRBJ1-1, with D unresolved. The CDR3 is 13 amino acids. Trimming removed 6 bases from V and 1 base from J, with 9 bases in between. Germline assignment: CDR1 KGHSH and CDR2 LQKENI. As DNA, the CDR3 is TGTGCCAGCTCCGCAGAAACGAACACTGAAGCTTTCTTT. This codes for CASSAETNTEAFF.

This clone was detected once. The J gene is TRBJ2-3, the V gene TRBV5-1; possible D gene TRBD2, 5 bases. CDR3 size: 17 residues. Between the trimmed V and J ends, which lost 4 bases and 3 bases, there was a span of 21 bases. Germline-derived CDR1 and CDR2 are SGHRS and YFSETQ. CDR3 loop: CASSPGSSASKTDTQYF. For the CDR3, the DNA is TGCGCCAGCAGCCCCGGCTCCTCGGCTAGCAAGACAGATACGCAGTATTTT.

The V gene is TRBV5-1, the J gene TRBJ2-3; a possible D gene is TRBD2 (5 bases). The CDR3 consists of 15 residues. V was cut by 4 bases and J by 1 base, with 13 bases left in between. CDR1 and CDR2 (germline): SGHRS, YFSETQ. CDR3 in DNA: TGCGCCAGCAGCATAGGAGGATCGGGCACAGATACGCAGTATTTT. Residues: CASSIGGSGTDTQYF.

The chain is built from TRBV9 and TRBJ2-7; 8 bases are shared with TRBD2. J lost 0 bases, V lost 4 bases, and 6 bases had no gene match. This CDR3 contains 15 residues. CDR1 SGDLS and CDR2 YYNGEE come from the germline V gene. The CDR3 DNA follows: TGTGCCAGCAGCCCTGGACTAGCCTCCTCCTACGAGCAGTACTTC. Protein sequence: CASSPGLASSYEQYF.

This chain connects TRBV5-1 to TRBJ2-5; 11 nucleotides align to TRBD2. The junction had 7 bases not matched to a gene; V was cut back by 1 base and J by 2 bases. CDR3 size: 17 residues. Germline lookup yields CDR1 SGHRS and CDR2 YFSETQ. In DNA, the CDR3 is TGCGCCAGCAGCTTGTACTCTAGCGGGAGGCTACAAGAGACCCAGTACTTC. Its protein is CASSLYSSGRLQETQYF.

The V call is TRBV6-2 or TRBV6-3, the J call TRBJ2-1; no clear D. V lost 6 bases and J 3 bases, leaving 9 bases between the germline ends. CDR3 length: 13 amino acids. Germline lookup yields CDR1 MNHEY and CDR2 SVGEGT. CDR3 protein: CASSPLSYNEQFF. The DNA for the CDR3 is TGTGCCAGCAGCCCCCTCAGCTACAATGAGCAGTTCTTC.

The CDR3 DNA sequence: TGTGCCAGCAGTGTGACGGGAGGGCCCTACATTCAGTACTTC. Its translation: CASSVTGGPYIQYF. The rearrangement uses TRBV2 and TRBJ2-4; TRBD2 aligns across 8 bases. Trimming removed 4 bases from V and 8 bases from J; junction bases left unmatched: 7. Germline CDR1 SNHLY, CDR2 FYNNEI. The CDR3 extends over 14 amino acids.

This chain links TRBV5-1 with TRBJ2-2; unclear D gene. CDR1 and CDR2 from the germline V gene are SGHRS and YFSETQ. The germline V and J ends were trimmed by 3 bases and 4 bases, with 10 bases remaining between them. The CDR3 loop spans 14 amino acids. The CDR3 DNA sequence: TGCGCCAGCAGCTCGGAGCGACTCACCGGGGAGCTGTTTTTT. This translates into CASSSERLTGELFF.

The V gene is TRBV18, the J gene TRBJ2-2, with no clear D. CDR1 is KGHSH and CDR2 is LQKENI in the germline V gene. The CDR3 contains 13 residues. V shed 6 bases and J shed 4 bases, with 9 bases lying between them. The DNA for the CDR3 is TGTGCCAGCTCCCGCGAGCTCACCGGGGAGCTGTTTTTT. This gives the protein CASSRELTGELFF.

This CDR3 is CASSSGQGSSYEQYF. DNA of the CDR3: TGTGCCAGCAGCTCGGGACAGGGGTCCTCCTACGAGCAGTACTTC. This rearrangement joins TRBV11-2 to TRBJ2-7, with 10 bases aligning to TRBD1. Germline CDR1 reads SGHAT; CDR2 reads FQNNGV. The CDR3 extends over 15 amino acids. V was pared by 4 bases and J by 0 bases, with 3 bases of the junction left unmatched. The full variable domain, completed using reference TRBV11-2 and TRBJ2-7, is EAGVAQSPRYKIIEKRQSVAFWCNPISGHATLYWYQQILGQGPKLLIQFQNNGVVDDSQLPKDRFSAERLKGVDSTLKIQPAKLEDSAVYLCASSSGQGSSYEQYFGPGTRLTVT.